This TCR beta chain emerged from a study of OX40 agonist ivuxolimab in advanced cancers. Across the whole study: Those enrolled were less than 85% male, with a mean age of around 60 years and ages from about 20 to 90. Partial responses were achieved by three patients, of whom one had hepatocellular carcinoma and two had cutaneous melanoma. Overall study results and limits: Fewer expanded clones were found on average in CD4+ than in CD8+ T cells.

The repertoire was sequenced with immunoSEQ multiplex PCR; TCRdb's copy has only in-frame clones and lacks some. The table has some 46,000 clones, roughly 94% seen once. As for this clone: The antigen is unknown.

Germline V gene sequence: CDR1 SNHLY, CDR2 FYNNEI. The CDR3 covers 13 residues. The ends were cut back, 7 bases at V and 4 bases at J, with 13 bases in the middle. Systemic immunosuppression or a history of autoimmune disease excluded patients. The material sequenced was CD4+ or CD8+ T cells sorted from blood, taken in a trial of the OX40 agonist ivuxolimab. V usage is TRBV2 and J usage is TRBJ1-2; D gene unclear. The TCR was taken from an adult with an advanced solid tumor such as melanoma, head and neck, liver or kidney cancer. Here the CDR3 reads CASTRAVSYGYTF. In DNA, the CDR3 is TGTGCCAGCACCAGAGCTGTCAGCTATGGCTACACCTTC.